This T cell receptor (beta chain) was sequenced in a study of patients and donors after allogeneic stem cell transplantation (dated by TCRdb to the early 2020s). CDR1 and CDR2, per the germline V gene, are MNHEY and SVGAGI. The CDR3, from cysteine to phenylalanine, totals 14 residues. The entry retains the CDR3 DNA only, 42 bases that are in frame from base 1. The V end gives up 8 bases and the J end 6 bases, leaving 7 bases in the junction not matched to a gene. Libraries were constructed by RT-PCR. TCRdb shows the sequencer as NextSeq 550. TCRdb trimmed the raw reads at Q25, called clones with MiXCR and kept productive beta chains. Entries are consolidated by CDR3 protein sequence, retaining the most common genes and DNA. The sample contains approximately 210,000 distinct CDR3 sequences, about 40% of them found a single time. The ten largest clones capture 33% of the sample. Comment on this clonotype: Which antigen it targets is not known. Base qualities are not recorded, but no much larger clone differs from it by a single base.

The sample consisted of blood, either unsorted or a sorted T cell fraction (not recorded which). The source is a human donor who was either an allogeneic HSCT recipient or a stem cell or donor lymphocyte infusion donor (not recorded which). It is not recorded whose cells these are; they may come from a transplant donor. The rearrangement joined TRBV6-5 to TRBJ2-2; 9 central nucleotides agree with TRBD1. The DNA reads TGTGCCAGCGGGGACAGGGTGAAAGCCGGGGAGCTGTTTTTT. Its amino acids are CASGDRVKAGELFF.